The T cell receptor (beta chain) described here comes from a study of T cells after yellow fever vaccination. CDR1 and CDR2 (germline): LGHNA, YSLEER. The CDR3 runs 14 residues. V shed 1 base, J shed 7 bases, and the junction held 4 bases outside the gene matches. UMIs and a universal primer site were added when TCR cDNA was made by 5'RACE template switching. TCRdb processed the 5' RACE reads anew with MiXCR; each CDR3 protein has one entry. The sample consists of 610,000 or so distinct CDR3 sequences, 12% of them appearing once. Study observations and caveats: Though it reached lower strength, the secondary response hit its peak faster, day 5 versus 15. Once the booster was given, most primary-vaccination clones reappeared, at about 95% for CD4 and roughly 85% for CD8. Some clonotypes, a small share, were shared between CD4 and CD8 compartments.

This clonotype was detected a few times. Its antigen is undetermined. The origin of this receptor is a man aged 30 to 39 who received the YFV17D yellow fever vaccine. This sequence joins TRBV4-3 and TRBJ2-4; TRBD1 matches at 7 bases. The material sequenced was PBMCs, taken on the day of the yellow fever booster vaccination. In DNA, the CDR3 is TGCGCCAGCAGCCAAGGACAGGGATATAACATTCAGTACTTC. It codes for CASSQGQGYNIQYF.